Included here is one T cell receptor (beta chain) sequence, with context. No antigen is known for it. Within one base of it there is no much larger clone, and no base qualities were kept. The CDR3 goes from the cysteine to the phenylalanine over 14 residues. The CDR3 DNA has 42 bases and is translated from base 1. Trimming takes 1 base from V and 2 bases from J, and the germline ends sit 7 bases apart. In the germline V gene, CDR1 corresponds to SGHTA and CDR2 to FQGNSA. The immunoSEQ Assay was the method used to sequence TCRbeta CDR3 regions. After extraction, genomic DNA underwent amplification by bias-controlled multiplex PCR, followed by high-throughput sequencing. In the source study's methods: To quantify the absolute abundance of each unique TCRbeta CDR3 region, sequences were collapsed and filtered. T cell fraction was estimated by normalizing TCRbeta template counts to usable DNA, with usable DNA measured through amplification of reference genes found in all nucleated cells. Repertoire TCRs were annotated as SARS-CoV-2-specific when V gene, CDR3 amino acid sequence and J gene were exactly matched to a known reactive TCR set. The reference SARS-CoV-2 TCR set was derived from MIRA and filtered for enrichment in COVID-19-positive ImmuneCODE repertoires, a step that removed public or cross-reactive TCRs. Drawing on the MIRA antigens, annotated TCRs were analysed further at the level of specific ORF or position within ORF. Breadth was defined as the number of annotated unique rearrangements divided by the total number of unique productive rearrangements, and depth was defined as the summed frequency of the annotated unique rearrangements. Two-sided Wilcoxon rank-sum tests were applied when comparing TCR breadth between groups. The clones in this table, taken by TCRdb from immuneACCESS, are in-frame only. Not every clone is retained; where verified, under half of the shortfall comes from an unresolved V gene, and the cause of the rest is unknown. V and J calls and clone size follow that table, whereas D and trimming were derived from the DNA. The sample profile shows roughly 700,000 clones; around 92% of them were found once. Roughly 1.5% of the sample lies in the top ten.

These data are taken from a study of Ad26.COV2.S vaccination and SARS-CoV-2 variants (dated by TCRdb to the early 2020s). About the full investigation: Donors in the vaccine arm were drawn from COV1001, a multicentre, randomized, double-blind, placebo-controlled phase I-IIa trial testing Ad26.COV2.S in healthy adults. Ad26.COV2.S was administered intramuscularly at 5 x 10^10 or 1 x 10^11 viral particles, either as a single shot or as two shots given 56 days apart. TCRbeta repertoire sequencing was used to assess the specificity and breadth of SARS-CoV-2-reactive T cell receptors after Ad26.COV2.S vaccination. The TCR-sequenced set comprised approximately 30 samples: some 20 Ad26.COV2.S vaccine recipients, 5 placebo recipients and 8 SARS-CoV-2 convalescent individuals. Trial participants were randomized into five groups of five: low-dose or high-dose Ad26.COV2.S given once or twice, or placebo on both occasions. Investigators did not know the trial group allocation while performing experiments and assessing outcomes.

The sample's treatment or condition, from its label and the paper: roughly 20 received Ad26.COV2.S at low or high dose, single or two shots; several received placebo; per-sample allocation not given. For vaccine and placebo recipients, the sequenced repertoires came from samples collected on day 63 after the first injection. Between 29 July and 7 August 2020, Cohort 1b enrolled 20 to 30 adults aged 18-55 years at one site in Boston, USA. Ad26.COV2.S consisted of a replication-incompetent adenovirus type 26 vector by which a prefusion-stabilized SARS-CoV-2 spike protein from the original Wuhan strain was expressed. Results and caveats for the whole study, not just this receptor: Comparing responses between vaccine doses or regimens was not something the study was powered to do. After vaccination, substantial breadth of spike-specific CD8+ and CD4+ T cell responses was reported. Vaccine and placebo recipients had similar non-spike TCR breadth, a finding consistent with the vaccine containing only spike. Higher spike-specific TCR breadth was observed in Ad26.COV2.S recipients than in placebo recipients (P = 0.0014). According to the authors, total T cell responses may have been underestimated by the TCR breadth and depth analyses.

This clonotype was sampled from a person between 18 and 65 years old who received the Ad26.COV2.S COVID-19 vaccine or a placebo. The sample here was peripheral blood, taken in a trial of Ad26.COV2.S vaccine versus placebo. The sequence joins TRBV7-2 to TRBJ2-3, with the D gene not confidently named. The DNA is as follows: TGTGCCAGCAGCTTAGTGGCGGACACAGATACGCAGTATTTT. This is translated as CASSLVADTDTQYF.